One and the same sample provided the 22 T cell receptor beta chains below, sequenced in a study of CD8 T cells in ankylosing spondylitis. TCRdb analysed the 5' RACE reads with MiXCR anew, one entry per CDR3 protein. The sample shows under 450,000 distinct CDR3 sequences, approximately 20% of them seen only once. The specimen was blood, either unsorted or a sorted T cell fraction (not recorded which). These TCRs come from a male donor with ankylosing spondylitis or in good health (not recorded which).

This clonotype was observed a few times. The CDR3: CASSAPGTSDNEQFF. CDR3 nucleotides: TGTGCCAGCAGCGCCCCCGGGACTTCCGACAATGAGCAGTTCTTC. The gene calls are TRBV9 and TRBJ2-1; possible D gene TRBD2, 6 bases. The germline V gene has CDR1 SGDLS and CDR2 YYNGEE. With 3 bases removed from V and 5 bases from J, the gap between germline ends came to 15 bases. CDR3 length: 15 residues.

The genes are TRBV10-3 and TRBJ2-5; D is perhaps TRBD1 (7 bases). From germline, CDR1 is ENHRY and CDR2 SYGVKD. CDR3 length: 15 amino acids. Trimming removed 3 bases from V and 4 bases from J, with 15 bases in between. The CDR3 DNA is TGTGCCATCAGTGATCCAGGGGGGTCCCCAGAGACCCAGTACTTC. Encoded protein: CAISDPGGSPETQYF.

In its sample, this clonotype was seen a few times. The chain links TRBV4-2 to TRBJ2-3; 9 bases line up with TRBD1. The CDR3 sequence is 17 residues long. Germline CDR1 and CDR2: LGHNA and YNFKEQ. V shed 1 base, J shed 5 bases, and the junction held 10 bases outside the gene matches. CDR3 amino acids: CASSQVSGTGYGDTQYF. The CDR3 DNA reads TGTGCCAGCAGCCAAGTGTCCGGGACAGGGTACGGAGATACGCAGTATTTT.

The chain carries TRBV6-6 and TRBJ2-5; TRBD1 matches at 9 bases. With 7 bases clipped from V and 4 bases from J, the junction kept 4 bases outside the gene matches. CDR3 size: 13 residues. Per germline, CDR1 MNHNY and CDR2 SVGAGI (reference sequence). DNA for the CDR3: TGTGCCAGCATGACAGGGGGTAGAGAGACCCAGTACTTC. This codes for CASMTGGRETQYF.

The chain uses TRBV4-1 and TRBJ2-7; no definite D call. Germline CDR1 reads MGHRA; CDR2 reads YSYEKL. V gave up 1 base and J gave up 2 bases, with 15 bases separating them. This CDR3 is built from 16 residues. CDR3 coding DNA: TGCGCCAGCAGCCAAGTATCCCGCAGCGAAGCCTACGAGCAGTACTTC. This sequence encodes CASSQVSRSEAYEQYF.

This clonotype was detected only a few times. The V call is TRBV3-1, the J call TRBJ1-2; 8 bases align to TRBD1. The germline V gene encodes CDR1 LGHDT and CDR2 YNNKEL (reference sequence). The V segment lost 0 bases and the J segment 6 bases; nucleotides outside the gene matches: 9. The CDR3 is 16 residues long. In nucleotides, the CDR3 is TGTGCCAGCAGCCAAGATCTTAGTCAGGGGGCGCATGGCTACACCTTC. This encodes CASSQDLSQGAHGYTF.

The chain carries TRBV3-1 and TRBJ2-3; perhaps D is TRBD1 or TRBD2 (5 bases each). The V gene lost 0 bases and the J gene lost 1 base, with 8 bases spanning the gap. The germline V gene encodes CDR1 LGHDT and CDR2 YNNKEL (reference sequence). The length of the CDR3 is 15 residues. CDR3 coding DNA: TGTGCCAGCAGCCAAGAGTTGGGACGCACAGATACGCAGTATTTT. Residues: CASSQELGRTDTQYF.

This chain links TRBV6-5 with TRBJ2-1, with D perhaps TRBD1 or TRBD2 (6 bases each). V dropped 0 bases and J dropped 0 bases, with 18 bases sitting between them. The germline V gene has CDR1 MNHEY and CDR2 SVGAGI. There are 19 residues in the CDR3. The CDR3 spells CASSYSGRGPESSYNEQFF. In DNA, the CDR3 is TGTGCCAGCAGTTACTCGGGCCGGGGGCCCGAAAGCTCCTACAATGAGCAGTTCTTC.

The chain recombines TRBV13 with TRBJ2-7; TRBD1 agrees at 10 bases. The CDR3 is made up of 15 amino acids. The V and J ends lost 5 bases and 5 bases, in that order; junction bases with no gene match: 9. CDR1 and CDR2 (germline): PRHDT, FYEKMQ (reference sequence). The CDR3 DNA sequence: TGTGCCAGCAGCCCCCTGGGACAGGGGTCCCACGAGCAGTACTTC. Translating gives CASSPLGQGSHEQYF.

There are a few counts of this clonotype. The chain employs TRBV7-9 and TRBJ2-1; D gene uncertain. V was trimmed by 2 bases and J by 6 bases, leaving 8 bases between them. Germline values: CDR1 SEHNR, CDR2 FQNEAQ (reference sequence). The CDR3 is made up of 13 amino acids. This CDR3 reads CASSLNEVNEQFF. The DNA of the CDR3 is TGTGCCAGCAGCTTAAACGAAGTCAATGAGCAGTTCTTC.

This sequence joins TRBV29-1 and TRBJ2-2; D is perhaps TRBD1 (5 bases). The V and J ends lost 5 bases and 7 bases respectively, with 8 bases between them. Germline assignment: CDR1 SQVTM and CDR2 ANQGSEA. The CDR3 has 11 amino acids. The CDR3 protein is CSVLDSGELFF. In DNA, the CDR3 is TGCAGCGTTCTAGACAGCGGGGAGCTGTTTTTT.

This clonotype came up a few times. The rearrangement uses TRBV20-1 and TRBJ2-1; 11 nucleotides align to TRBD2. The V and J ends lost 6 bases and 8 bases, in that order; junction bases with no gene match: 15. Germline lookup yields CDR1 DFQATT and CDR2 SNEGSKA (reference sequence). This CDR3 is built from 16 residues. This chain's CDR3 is CSARGLAGTEWDEQFF. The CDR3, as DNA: TGCAGTGCCCGAGGACTAGCGGGTACCGAGTGGGATGAGCAGTTCTTC.

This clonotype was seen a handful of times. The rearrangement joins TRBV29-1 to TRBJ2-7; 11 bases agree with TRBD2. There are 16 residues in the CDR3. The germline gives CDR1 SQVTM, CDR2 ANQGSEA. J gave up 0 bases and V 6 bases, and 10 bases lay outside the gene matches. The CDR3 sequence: CSVLGASGGHSYEQYF. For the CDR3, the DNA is TGCAGCGTCCTAGGGGCTAGCGGGGGGCACTCCTACGAGCAGTACTTC.

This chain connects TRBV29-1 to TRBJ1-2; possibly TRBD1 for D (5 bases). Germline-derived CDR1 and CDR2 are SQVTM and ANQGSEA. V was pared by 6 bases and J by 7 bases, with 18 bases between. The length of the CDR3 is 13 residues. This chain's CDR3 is CSVSTGTDGGYTF. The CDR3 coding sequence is TGCAGCGTGTCCACCGGGACGGACGGTGGCTACACCTTC.

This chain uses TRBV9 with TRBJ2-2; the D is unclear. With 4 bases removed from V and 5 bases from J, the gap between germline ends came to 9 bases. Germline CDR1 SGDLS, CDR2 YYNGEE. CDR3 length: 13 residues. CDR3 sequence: CASSPSRTGELFF. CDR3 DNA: TGTGCCAGCAGCCCCAGTAGGACCGGGGAGCTGTTTTTT.

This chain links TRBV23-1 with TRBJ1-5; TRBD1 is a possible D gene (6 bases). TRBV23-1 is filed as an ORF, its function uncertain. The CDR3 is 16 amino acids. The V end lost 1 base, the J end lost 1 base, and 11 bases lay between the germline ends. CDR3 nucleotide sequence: TGCGCCAGCAGTCAATTAAAGGGGGGGAGCAATCAGCCCCAGCATTTT. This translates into CASSQLKGGSNQPQHF.

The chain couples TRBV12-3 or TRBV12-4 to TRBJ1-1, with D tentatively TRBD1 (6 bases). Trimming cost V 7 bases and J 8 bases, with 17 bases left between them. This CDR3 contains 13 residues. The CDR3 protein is CASINRVAPEAFF. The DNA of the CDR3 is TGTGCCAGCATCAACAGGGTAGCCCCCGAAGCTTTCTTT.

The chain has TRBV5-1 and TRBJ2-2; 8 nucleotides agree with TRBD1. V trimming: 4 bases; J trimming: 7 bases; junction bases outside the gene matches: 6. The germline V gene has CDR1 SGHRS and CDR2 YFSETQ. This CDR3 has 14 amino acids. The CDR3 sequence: CASSSGQGDGELFF. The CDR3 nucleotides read TGCGCCAGCAGCAGCGGACAGGGCGACGGGGAGCTGTTTTTT.

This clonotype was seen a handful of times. CDR3 in DNA: TGTGCCATCAGGTTAAGCTCCTACAATGAGCAGTTCTTC. Protein product: CAIRLSSYNEQFF. V and J are TRBV7-2 and TRBJ2-1; D ambiguous. With 10 bases removed from V and 0 bases from J, the gap between germline ends came to 10 bases. This CDR3 spans 13 amino acids. The germline V gene has CDR1 SGHTA and CDR2 FQGNSA.

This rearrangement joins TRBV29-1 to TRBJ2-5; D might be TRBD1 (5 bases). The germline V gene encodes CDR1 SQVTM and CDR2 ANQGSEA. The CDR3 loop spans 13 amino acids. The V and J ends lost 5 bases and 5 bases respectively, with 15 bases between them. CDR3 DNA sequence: TGCAGCGTTCTGACAGTGGGTTGGGAGACCCAGTACTTC. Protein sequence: CSVLTVGWETQYF.

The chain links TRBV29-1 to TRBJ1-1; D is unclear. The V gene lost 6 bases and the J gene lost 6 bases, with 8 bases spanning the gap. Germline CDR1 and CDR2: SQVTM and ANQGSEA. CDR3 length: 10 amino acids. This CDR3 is CSVTDAEAFF. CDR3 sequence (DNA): TGCAGCGTCACTGACGCTGAAGCTTTCTTT.

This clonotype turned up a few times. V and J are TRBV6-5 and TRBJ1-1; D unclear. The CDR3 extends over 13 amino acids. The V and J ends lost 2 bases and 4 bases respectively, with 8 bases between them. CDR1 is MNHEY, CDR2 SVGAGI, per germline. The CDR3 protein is CASSYPEGTEAFF. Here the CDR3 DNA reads TGTGCCAGCAGTTACCCCGAGGGCACTGAAGCTTTCTTT.